These 29 T cell receptor beta chains were sequenced from one sample in a study of blood T cell repertoires in COVID-19. Profiling relied on immunoSEQ multiplex PCR, and the TCRdb table lists in-frame clones only, not all of them. This sample has 150,000 to 200,000 clones, with about 91% found just once. The specimen sequenced was peripheral blood. These receptors were collected from a woman aged 55-70 years who had recovered from COVID-19.

The chain recombines TRBV10-2 with TRBJ2-2, with D possibly matching TRBD2 (5 bases). Trimming cost V 7 bases and J 2 bases, with 8 bases left between them. In germline, CDR1 is WSHSY, CDR2 SAAADI. This CDR3 has 13 residues. The CDR3 here is CASNRGNTGELFF. Written as DNA, the CDR3 is TGCGCCAGCAACCGGGGAAACACCGGGGAGCTGTTTTTT.

This sequence joins TRBV30 and TRBJ2-3; D ambiguous. The CDR3 contains 11 residues. Germline V CDR1 and CDR2: GTSNPN, SVGIG (reference sequence). The ends were cut back, 3 bases at V and 5 bases at J, with 6 bases in the middle. The CDR3 here is CAWSGLDTQYF. The CDR3, as DNA: TGTGCCTGGAGCGGGTTAGATACGCAGTATTTT.

This clone was seen a few times. Other DNA sequences in this specimen translate into the identical CDR3. This chain links TRBV5-4 with TRBJ1-6; no definite D call. There are 12 residues in the CDR3. The V gene's germline CDR1 is SGHNT and CDR2 YYREEE (reference sequence). V dropped 3 bases and J dropped 7 bases, with 5 bases sitting between them. CDR3 in DNA: TGTGCCAGCAGCTCTCTAAATTCACCCCTCCACTTT. This sequence encodes CASSSLNSPLHF.

The V call is TRBV14, the J call TRBJ2-2; TRBD1 might be the D (5 bases). Deletions cut 1 base from V and 5 bases from J, with 14 bases between. CDR3 length equals 16 residues. The germline V gene has CDR1 SGHDN and CDR2 FVKESK. The CDR3 DNA is TGTGCCAGCAGCCAAGTTCACAGGAGTATAACCGGGGAGCTGTTTTTT. As protein: CASSQVHRSITGELFF.

This clone was picked up one time. V is TRBV27 and J is TRBJ1-5; TRBD1 matches at 8 bases. Trimming at V came to 3 bases and at J to 6 bases, leaving 7 bases not matched to a gene. Germline values: CDR1 MNHEY, CDR2 SMNVEV (reference sequence). CDR3 length: 15 amino acids. CDR3 nucleotide sequence: TGTGCCAGCAGTTTGACCAGGGGGCTGGGTCAGCCCCAGCATTTT. Its protein is CASSLTRGLGQPQHF.

This chain joins TRBV7-9 and TRBJ2-2; 8 bases align to TRBD1. Trimming removed 2 bases from V and 6 bases from J; junction bases left unmatched: 14. This CDR3 is built from 18 residues. Per the germline V gene, CDR1 is SEHNR and CDR2 is FQNEAQ (reference sequence). The CDR3 DNA sequence: TGTGCCAGCAGCTTAAGACCTACCGGACAGGGAAACCCCGGGGAGCTGTTTTTT. This sequence encodes CASSLRPTGQGNPGELFF.

The CDR3: CASSDRGPRTYEQYF. CDR3 bases: TGCGCCAGCAGTGACCGTGGCCCTCGTACCTACGAGCAGTACTTC. The chain is built from TRBV10-2 and TRBJ2-7; D unresolved. Between the trimmed V and J ends, which lost 3 bases and 2 bases, there was a span of 14 bases. Looked up from germline, CDR1 is WSHSY and CDR2 is SAAADI. There are 15 residues in the CDR3.

The gene calls are TRBV7-3 and TRBJ2-4; a weak D match, TRBD1 (6 bases). Germline V gene lookup returns CDR1 SGHTA and CDR2 FQGTGA. This CDR3 region has 13 residues. The ends were cut back, 8 bases at V and 6 bases at J, with 14 bases in the middle. The CDR3 loop is CASAQGLGNIQYF. Written as DNA, the CDR3 is TGTGCCAGCGCACAGGGTCTGGGAAACATTCAGTACTTC.

This chain links TRBV18 with TRBJ1-1, with D possibly being TRBD1 (6 bases). Germline V gene sequence: CDR1 KGHSH, CDR2 LQKENI. CDR3 length equals 13 residues. V was pared by 3 bases and J by 8 bases, with 13 bases between. The DNA for the CDR3 is TGTGCCAGCTCACCGAAGATCGACAGGGAAGCTTTCTTT. Residues: CASSPKIDREAFF.

In this sample, this clone turned up once. This chain connects TRBV15 to TRBJ1-2, with D possibly TRBD1 on 6 matching bases. The CDR3 spans 14 residues. Trimming stripped 3 bases from V and 7 bases from J, with 15 bases between. CDR1 and CDR2 from the germline V gene are LNHNV and YYDKDF (reference sequence). The CDR3 is CATSSSRGALGYTF. The DNA of the CDR3 is TGTGCCACCAGCAGTTCCCGGGGGGCGCTTGGCTACACCTTC.

This sequence joins TRBV28 and TRBJ1-1, with D perhaps matching TRBD1 (6 bases). The CDR3 contains 14 residues. Trimming removed 6 bases from V and 2 bases from J, with 13 bases in between. Germline-derived CDR1 and CDR2 are MDHEN and SYDVKM. The CDR3 is CASSRTGLNTEAFF. The CDR3 DNA sequence: TGTGCCAGCAGCAGAACAGGGCTTAACACTGAAGCTTTCTTT.

This clone was picked up a small number of times. The chain combines TRBV7-2 with TRBJ2-5; D not certain. The germline gives CDR1 SGHTA, CDR2 FQGNSA. V gave up 1 base and J gave up 5 bases, with 8 bases separating them. CDR3 length: 13 amino acids. The CDR3 spells CASSLVRSETQYF. As DNA, the CDR3 is TGTGCCAGCAGCTTAGTCCGTTCGGAGACCCAGTACTTC.

V gene TRBV29-1 combines with J gene TRBJ1-3; the D is unclear. V was cut by 7 bases and J by 4 bases, with 14 bases left in between. The CDR3 has 13 residues. CDR1 and CDR2 (germline): SQVTM, ANQGSEA. The DNA for the CDR3 is TGCAGCGGAAGGCAGGATGGGGGAAACACCATATATTTT. Translating gives CSGRQDGGNTIYF.

This rearrangement joins TRBV10-3 to TRBJ2-7, with 10 bases lining up with TRBD2. This CDR3 is built from 15 residues. V was clipped by 4 bases and J by 4 bases; unmatched bases: 7. From germline, CDR1 is ENHRY and CDR2 SYGVKD. The CDR3 reads CAISAPSGGTYEQYF. The CDR3 DNA is TGTGCCATCAGTGCCCCTAGCGGGGGTACGTACGAGCAGTACTTC.

The chain joins TRBV27 to TRBJ1-5; 8 bases align to TRBD1. Germline CDR1 MNHEY, CDR2 SMNVEV (reference sequence). The CDR3 spans 14 residues. Germline trimming cut 7 bases from V and 7 bases from J; bases unmatched to any gene: 9. The CDR3 region is CASKPGGWDQPQHF. The CDR3 DNA sequence: TGTGCCAGCAAGCCAGGGGGCTGGGACCAGCCCCAGCATTTT.

This clone was detected only once. The rearrangement links TRBV28 to TRBJ1-5, with unresolved D. The CDR3 spans 13 residues. The V and J ends lost 3 bases and 0 bases respectively, with 3 bases between them. Germline V gene lookup returns CDR1 MDHEN and CDR2 SYDVKM. CDR3 nucleotide sequence: TGTGCCAGCAGTTTCTATAGCAATCAGCCCCAGCATTTT. It yields the protein CASSFYSNQPQHF.

The rearrangement joins TRBV7-2 to TRBJ1-1; perhaps TRBD1 as D (5 bases). The CDR3 runs 14 residues. V was trimmed by 6 bases and J by 3 bases, leaving 14 bases between them. CDR1 and CDR2 (germline): SGHTA, FQGNSA. The CDR3 region has the DNA TGTGCCAGCAGAAGGGCCAGGGCGGACACTGAAGCTTTCTTT. Its translation is CASRRARADTEAFF.

The V call is TRBV12-5, the J call TRBJ2-5; D possibly corresponds to TRBD1 (6 bases). From germline, CDR1 is LGHNT and CDR2 FRNRAP. This CDR3 has 17 residues. Between the trimmed V and J ends, which lost 1 base and 1 base, there was a span of 16 bases. CDR3 amino acids: CASGLGVGAGPQETQYF. The CDR3 DNA is TGTGCTAGTGGTTTGGGGGTGGGGGCAGGCCCCCAAGAGACCCAGTACTTC.

The rearrangement uses TRBV29-1 and TRBJ1-1, with 8 bases fitting TRBD1. V lost 1 base to trimming and J lost 7 bases; unmatched junction nucleotides: 8. This CDR3 region has 14 residues. Germline V gene sequence: CDR1 SQVTM, CDR2 ANQGSEA. CDR3 DNA: TGCAGCGTTGAAGCCGGGACAGGAGTTTTTGAAGCTTTCTTT. The encoded protein is CSVEAGTGVFEAFF. Complete variable domain (other parts from reference TRBV29-1 and TRBJ1-1): SAVISQKPSRDICQRGTSLTIQCQVDSQVTMMFWYRQQPGQSLTLIATANQGSEATYESGFVIDKFPISRPNLTFSTLTVSNMSPEDSSIYLCSVEAGTGVFEAFFGQGTRLTVV.

The V and J genes are TRBV3-1 (or the pseudogene TRBV3-2) and TRBJ2-5, with a possible D match to TRBD2 (6 bases). V lost 1 base to trimming and J lost 1 base, with 10 bases between them. The CDR3 consists of 15 residues. The V gene's germline CDR1 is LGHDT and CDR2 YNNKEL (reference sequence). CDR3 sequence: CASSQVAGPQETQYF. CDR3 in DNA: TGTGCCAGCAGCCAAGTGGCGGGGCCCCAAGAGACCCAGTACTTC.

The chain is built from TRBV6-2 or TRBV6-3 and TRBJ2-1; 12 bases are a match to TRBD2. Germline V gene lookup returns CDR1 MNHEY and CDR2 SVGEGT. The CDR3 sequence is 15 residues long. With 6 bases clipped from V and 7 bases from J, the junction kept 7 bases outside the gene matches. DNA of the CDR3: TGTGCCAGCAGGCCTAGCGGGGGGGCCAGGAATGAGCAGTTCTTC. Translated, it gives CASRPSGGARNEQFF.

V gene TRBV6-2 or TRBV6-3 combines with J gene TRBJ2-1; 11 nucleotides match TRBD2. The CDR3 is 15 amino acids. Germline loops: CDR1 MNHEY, CDR2 SVGEGT. V trimming: 5 bases; J trimming: 2 bases; junction bases outside the gene matches: 2. CDR3 amino acids: CASSLAGGAYNEQFF. DNA of the CDR3: TGTGCCAGCAGTCTAGCGGGGGGCGCCTACAATGAGCAGTTCTTC.

This chain links TRBV4-2 with TRBJ2-2, with D tentatively TRBD2 (5 bases). V was cut by 0 bases and J by 1 base, with 12 bases left in between. Germline V CDR1 and CDR2: LGHNA, YNFKEQ. The CDR3 loop spans 17 amino acids. In nucleotides, the CDR3 is TGTGCCAGCAGCCAAGACCGGCTAGAGGGGAACACCGGGGAGCTGTTTTTT. Translated: CASSQDRLEGNTGELFF.

In this sample, this clone turned up many times. This chain joins TRBV11-1 and TRBJ2-1; 8 bases agree with TRBD1. V trimming: 7 bases; J trimming: 3 bases; junction bases outside the gene matches: 8. This CDR3 has 15 residues. Per the germline V gene, CDR1 is SGHAT and CDR2 is FQDESV (reference sequence). The chain's CDR3 is CASTKTGVSYNEQFF. CDR3 coding DNA: TGTGCCAGCACCAAGACAGGGGTCAGCTACAATGAGCAGTTCTTC.

This clone was detected many times. The V call is TRBV5-1, the J call TRBJ2-1; D is possibly TRBD2 (6 bases). The germline gives CDR1 SGHRS, CDR2 YFSETQ. Trimming left V 0 bases short and J 7 bases short, with 11 bases between. There are 14 residues in the CDR3. This CDR3 reads CASSLGDFLNEQFF. CDR3 nucleotide sequence: TGCGCCAGCAGCTTGGGGGACTTTTTGAATGAGCAGTTCTTC. The whole variable domain, filled in from reference TRBV5-1 and TRBJ2-1, reads KAGVTQTPRYLIKTRGQQVTLSCSPISGHRSVSWYQQTPGQGLQFLFEYFSETQRNKGNFPGRFSGRQFSNSRSEMNVSTLELGDSALYLCASSLGDFLNEQFFGPGTRLTVL.

This chain connects TRBV30 to TRBJ1-6, with D possibly matching TRBD1 (5 bases). CDR3 length: 19 residues. V lost 3 bases and J lost 3, with 24 bases in between. The germline V gene has CDR1 GTSNPN and CDR2 SVGIG (reference sequence). CDR3 in DNA: TGTGCCTGGAGAAATGGTGAGGTCCTCGGGACTTTCTATAATTCACCCCTCCACTTT. Amino acid sequence: CAWRNGEVLGTFYNSPLHF.

The V gene is TRBV4-2, the J gene TRBJ1-6; D perhaps matches TRBD1 (5 bases). V shed 5 bases and J shed 1 base, with 12 bases lying between them. Germline-derived CDR1 and CDR2 are LGHNA and YNFKEQ. The CDR3 covers 16 residues. In DNA, the CDR3 is TGTGCCAGCAGCGATGTGGGGCTATCCTATAATTCACCCCTCCACTTT. Translation: CASSDVGLSYNSPLHF.

The chain couples TRBV7-9 to TRBJ2-1; 8 bases fit TRBD2. Unmatched junction bases numbered 8, after V lost 5 bases and J lost 11 bases. CDR1 is SEHNR and CDR2 is FQNEAQ in the germline V gene (reference sequence). CDR3 length: 13 residues. CDR3 sequence reads: CASSPGGWQKQFF. The CDR3 DNA reads as TGTGCCAGCAGCCCGGGAGGGTGGCAGAAGCAGTTCTTC.

V is TRBV6-1 and J is TRBJ1-4; D uncertain. V gave up 1 base and J gave up 6 bases, with 12 bases separating them. CDR1 and CDR2 (germline): MNHNS, SASEGT. The CDR3 is 15 amino acids. This CDR3 is CASSEDSLSHEKLFF. In DNA form, the CDR3 reads TGTGCCAGCAGTGAAGACAGCCTTTCCCATGAAAAACTGTTTTTT.